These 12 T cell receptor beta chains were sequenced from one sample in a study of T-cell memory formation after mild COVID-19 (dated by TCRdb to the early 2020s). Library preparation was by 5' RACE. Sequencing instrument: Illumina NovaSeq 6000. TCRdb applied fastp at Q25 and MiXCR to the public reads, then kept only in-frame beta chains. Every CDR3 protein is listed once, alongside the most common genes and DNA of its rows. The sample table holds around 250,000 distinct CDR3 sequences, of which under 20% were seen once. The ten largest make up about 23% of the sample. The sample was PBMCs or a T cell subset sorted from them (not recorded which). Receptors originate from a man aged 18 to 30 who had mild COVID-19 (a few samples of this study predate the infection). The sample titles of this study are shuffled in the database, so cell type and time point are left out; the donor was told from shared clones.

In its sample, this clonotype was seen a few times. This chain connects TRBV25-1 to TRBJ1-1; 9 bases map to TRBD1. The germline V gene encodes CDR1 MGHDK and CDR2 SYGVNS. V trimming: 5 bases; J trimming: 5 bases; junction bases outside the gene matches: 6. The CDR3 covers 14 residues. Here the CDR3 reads CASSKQGAWTEAFF. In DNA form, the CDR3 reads TGTGCCAGCAGTAAACAGGGGGCATGGACTGAAGCTTTCTTT. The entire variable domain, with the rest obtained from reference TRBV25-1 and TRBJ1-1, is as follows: EADIYQTPRYLVIGTGKKITLECSQTMGHDKMYWYQQDPGMELHLIHYSYGVNSTEKGDLSSESTVSRIRTEHFPLTLESARPSHTSQYLCASSKQGAWTEAFFGQGTRLTVV.

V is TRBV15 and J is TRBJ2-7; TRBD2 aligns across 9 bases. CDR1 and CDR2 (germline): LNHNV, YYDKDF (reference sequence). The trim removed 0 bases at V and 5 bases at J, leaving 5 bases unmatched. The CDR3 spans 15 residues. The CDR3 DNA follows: TGTGCCACCAGCAGAGATCTAGCGGGGTACGACGAGCAGTACTTC. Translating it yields CATSRDLAGYDEQYF.

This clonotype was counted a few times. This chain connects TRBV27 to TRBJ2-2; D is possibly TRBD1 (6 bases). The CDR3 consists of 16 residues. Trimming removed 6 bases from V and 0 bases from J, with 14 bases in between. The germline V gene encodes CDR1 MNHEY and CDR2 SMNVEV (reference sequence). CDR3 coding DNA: TGTGCCAGCAGCTTGGGGACACATTCGAACACCGGGGAGCTGTTTTTT. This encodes CASSLGTHSNTGELFF.

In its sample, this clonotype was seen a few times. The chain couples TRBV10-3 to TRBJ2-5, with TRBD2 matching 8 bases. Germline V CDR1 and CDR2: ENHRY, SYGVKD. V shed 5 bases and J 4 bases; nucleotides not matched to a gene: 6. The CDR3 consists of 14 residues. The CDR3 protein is CAISNTAGGETQYF. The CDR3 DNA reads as TGTGCCATCAGTAACACCGCGGGGGGAGAGACCCAGTACTTC.

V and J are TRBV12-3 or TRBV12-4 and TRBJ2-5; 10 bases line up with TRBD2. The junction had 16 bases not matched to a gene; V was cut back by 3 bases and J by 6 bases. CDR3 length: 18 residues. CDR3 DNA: TGTGCCAGCAGTTTCAACCAGCGGGGGGGCCTAGGAGACCAGACCCAGTACTTC. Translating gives CASSFNQRGGLGDQTQYF.

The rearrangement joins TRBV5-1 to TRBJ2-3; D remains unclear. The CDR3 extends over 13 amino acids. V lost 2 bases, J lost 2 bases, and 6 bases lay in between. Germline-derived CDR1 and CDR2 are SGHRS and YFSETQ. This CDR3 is CASSLPNTDTQYF. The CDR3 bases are TGCGCCAGCAGCTTACCGAACACAGATACGCAGTATTTT.

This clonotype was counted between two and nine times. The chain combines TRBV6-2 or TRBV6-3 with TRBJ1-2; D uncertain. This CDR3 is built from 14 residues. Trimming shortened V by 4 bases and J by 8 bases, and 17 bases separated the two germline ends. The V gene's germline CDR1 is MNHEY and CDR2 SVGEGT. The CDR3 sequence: CASSSPASFIGYTF. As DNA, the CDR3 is TGTGCCAGCAGTTCACCAGCCTCCTTTATAGGCTACACCTTC.

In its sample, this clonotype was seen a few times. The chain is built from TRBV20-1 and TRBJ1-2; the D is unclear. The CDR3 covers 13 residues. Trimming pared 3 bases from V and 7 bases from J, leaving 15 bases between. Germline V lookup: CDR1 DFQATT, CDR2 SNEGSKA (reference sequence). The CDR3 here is CSASPSGSGGYTF. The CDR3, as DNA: TGCAGTGCTAGTCCGTCGGGTTCTGGTGGCTACACCTTC.

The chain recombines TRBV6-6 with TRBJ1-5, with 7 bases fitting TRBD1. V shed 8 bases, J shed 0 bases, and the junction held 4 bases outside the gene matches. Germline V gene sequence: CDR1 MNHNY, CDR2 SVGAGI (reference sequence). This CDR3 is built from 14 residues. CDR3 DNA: TGTGCCAGCCAGGGACAGAATAGCAATCAGCCCCAGCATTTT. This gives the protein CASQGQNSNQPQHF.

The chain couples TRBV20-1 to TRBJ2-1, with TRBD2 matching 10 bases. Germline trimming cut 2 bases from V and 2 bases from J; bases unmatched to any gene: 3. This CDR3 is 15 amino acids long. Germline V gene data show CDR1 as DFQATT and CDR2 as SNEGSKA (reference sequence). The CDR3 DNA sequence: TGCAGTGCTAGATTAGGACTAGCGGCCTACAATGAGCAGTTCTTC. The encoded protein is CSARLGLAAYNEQFF.

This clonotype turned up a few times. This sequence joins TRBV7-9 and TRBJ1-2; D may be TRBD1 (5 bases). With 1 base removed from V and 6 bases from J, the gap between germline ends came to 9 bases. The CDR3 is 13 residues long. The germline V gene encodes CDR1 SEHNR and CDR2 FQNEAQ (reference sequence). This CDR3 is CASSLGGVDGYTF. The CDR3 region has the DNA TGTGCCAGCAGCTTAGGGGGCGTGGATGGCTACACCTTC.

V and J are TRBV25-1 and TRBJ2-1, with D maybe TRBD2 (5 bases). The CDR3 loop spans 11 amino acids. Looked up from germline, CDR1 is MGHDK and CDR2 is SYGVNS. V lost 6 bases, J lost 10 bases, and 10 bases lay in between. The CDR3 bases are TGTGCCAGCAGCCCTGGGGAGGAGCAGTTCTTC. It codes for CASSPGEEQFF.